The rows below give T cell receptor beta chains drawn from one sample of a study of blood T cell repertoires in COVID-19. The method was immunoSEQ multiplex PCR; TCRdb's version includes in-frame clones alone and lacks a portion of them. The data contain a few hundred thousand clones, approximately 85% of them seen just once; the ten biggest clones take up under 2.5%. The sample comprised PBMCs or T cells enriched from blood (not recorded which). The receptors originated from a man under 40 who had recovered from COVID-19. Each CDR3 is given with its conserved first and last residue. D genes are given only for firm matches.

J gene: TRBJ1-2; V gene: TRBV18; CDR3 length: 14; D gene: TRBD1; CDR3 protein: CASSPSGTGDGYTF; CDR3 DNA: TGTGCCAGCTCACCATCCGGGACAGGGGATGGCTACACCTTC
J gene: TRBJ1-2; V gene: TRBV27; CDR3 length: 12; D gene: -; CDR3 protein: CASSQRGFGYTF; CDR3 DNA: TGTGCCAGCAGTCAAAGGGGGTTCGGCTACACCTTC
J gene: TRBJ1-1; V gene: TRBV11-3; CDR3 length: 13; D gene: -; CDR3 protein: CASSFAENTEAFF; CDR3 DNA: TGTGCCAGCAGCTTTGCGGAGAACACTGAAGCTTTCTTT
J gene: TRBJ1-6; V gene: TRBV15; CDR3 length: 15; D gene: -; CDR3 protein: CATSRDPLSGNSLHF; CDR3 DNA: TGTGCCACCAGCAGAGATCCCCTATCGGGTAACTCCCTCCACTTT
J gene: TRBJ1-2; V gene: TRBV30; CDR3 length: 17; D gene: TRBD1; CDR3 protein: CAWSGGSTGAANYGYTF; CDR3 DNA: TGTGCCTGGAGTGGAGGGTCGACAGGGGCAGCTAACTATGGCTACACCTTC
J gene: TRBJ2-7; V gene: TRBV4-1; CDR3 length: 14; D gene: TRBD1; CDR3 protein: CASSPGQGIYEQYF; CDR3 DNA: TGCGCCAGCAGCCCCGGACAGGGGATCTACGAGCAGTACTTC
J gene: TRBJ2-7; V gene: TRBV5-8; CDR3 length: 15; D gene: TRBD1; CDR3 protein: CASSLGQALSYEQYF; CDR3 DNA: TGTGCCAGCAGTCTAGGACAGGCACTCTCCTACGAGCAGTACTTC
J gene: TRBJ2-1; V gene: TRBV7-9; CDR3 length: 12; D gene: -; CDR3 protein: CASSLSGRGLLF; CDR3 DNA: TGTGCCAGCAGCTTATCGGGCAGGGGTCTTCTCTTC
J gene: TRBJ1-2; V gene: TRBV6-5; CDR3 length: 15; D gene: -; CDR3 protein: CASFPRGGGFYGYTF; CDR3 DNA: TGTGCCAGCTTTCCCCGGGGGGGAGGCTTCTATGGCTACACCTTC
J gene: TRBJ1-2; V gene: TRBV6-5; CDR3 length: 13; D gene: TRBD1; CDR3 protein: CATNRDRGYGYTF; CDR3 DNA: TGTGCCACAAACCGGGACAGGGGATATGGCTACACCTTC
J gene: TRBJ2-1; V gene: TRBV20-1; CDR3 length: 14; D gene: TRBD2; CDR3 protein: CSASWTSGVNEQFF; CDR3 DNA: TGCAGTGCTAGTTGGACTAGCGGGGTCAATGAGCAGTTCTTC
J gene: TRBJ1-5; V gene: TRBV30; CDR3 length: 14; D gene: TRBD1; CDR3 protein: CAWSGTGLLQPQHF; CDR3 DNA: TGTGCCTGGAGTGGGACAGGGCTCCTCCAGCCCCAGCATTTT
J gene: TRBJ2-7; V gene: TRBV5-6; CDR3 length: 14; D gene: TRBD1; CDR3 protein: CASSLEGARGEQYF; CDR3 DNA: TGTGCCAGCAGCTTGGAGGGGGCGAGGGGGGAGCAGTACTTC